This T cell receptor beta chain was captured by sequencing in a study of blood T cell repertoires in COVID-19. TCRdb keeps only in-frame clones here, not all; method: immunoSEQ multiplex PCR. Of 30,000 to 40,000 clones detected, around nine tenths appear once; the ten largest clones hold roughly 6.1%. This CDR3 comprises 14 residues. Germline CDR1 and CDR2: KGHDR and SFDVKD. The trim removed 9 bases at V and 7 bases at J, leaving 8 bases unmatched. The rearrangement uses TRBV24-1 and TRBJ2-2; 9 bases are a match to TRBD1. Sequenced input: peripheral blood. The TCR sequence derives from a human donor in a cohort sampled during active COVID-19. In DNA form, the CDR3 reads TGTGCCACCCTTCTCGGGACAGGGTTCGGGGAGCTGTTTTTT. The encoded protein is CATLLGTGFGELFF.